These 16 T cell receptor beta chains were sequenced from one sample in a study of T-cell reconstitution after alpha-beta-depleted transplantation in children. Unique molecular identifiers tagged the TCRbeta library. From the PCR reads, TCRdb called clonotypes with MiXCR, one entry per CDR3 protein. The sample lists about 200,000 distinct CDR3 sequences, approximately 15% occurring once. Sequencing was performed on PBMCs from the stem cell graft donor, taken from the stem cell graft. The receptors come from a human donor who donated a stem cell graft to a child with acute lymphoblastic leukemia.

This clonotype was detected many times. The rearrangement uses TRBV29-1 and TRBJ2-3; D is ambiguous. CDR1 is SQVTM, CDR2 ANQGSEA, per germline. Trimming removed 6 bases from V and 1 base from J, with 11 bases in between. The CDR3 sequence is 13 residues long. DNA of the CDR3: TGCAGCGTACTCCCCGGAGGCACAGATACGCAGTATTTT. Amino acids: CSVLPGGTDTQYF.

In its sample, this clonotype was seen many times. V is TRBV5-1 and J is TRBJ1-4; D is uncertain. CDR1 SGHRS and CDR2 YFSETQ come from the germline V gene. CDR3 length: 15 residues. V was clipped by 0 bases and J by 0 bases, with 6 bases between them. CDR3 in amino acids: CASSLGMSTNEKLFF. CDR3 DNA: TGCGCCAGCAGCTTGGGAATGTCAACTAATGAAAAACTGTTTTTT.

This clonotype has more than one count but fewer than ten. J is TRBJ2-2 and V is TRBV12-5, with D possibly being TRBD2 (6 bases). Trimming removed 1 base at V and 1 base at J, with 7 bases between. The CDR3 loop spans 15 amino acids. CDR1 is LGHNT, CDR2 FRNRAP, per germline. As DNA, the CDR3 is TGTGCTAGTGGTTTGGGGACTATGAACACCGGGGAGCTGTTTTTT. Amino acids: CASGLGTMNTGELFF.

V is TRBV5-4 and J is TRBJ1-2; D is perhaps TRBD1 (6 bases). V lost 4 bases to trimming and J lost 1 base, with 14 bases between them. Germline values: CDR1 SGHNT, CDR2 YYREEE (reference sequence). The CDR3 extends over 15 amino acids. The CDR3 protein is CASSPMTGLNYGYTF. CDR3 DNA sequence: TGTGCCAGCAGCCCGATGACAGGACTTAACTATGGCTACACCTTC.

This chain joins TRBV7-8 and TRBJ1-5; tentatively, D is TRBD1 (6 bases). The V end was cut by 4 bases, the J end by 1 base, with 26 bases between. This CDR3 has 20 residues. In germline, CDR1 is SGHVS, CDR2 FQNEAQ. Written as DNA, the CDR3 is TGTGCCAGCAGCTACAGGGACTCCGGGAGTCTGTACTTCAGCAATCAGCCCCAGCATTTT. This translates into CASSYRDSGSLYFSNQPQHF.

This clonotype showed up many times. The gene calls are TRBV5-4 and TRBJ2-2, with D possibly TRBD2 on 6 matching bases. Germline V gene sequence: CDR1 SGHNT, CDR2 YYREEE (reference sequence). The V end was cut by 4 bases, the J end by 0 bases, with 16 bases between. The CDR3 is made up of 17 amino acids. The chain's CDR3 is CASSRGPGGTNTGELFF. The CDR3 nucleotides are TGTGCCAGCAGCCGCGGGCCGGGCGGGACGAACACCGGGGAGCTGTTTTTT.

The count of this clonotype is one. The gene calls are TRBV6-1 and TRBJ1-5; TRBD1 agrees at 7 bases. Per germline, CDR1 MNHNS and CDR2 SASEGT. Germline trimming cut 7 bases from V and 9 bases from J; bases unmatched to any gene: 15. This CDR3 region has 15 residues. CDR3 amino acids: CASTFGQEGVLPQHF. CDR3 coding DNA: TGTGCCAGCACCTTTGGACAGGAAGGGGTATTGCCCCAGCATTTT.

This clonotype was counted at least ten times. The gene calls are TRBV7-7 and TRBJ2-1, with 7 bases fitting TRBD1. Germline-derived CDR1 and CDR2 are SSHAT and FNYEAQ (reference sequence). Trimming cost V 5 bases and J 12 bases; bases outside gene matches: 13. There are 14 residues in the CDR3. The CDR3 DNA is TGTGCCAGCAGCCCGGAAATAACCGGGACAGCGCAGTTCTTC. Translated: CASSPEITGTAQFF. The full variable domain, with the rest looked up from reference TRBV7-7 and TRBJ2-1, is GAGVSQSPRYKVTKRGQDVTLRCDPISSHATLYWYQQALGQGPEFLTYFNYEAQPDKSGLPSDRFSAERPEGSISTLTIQRTEQRDSAMYRCASSPEITGTAQFFGPGTRLTVL.

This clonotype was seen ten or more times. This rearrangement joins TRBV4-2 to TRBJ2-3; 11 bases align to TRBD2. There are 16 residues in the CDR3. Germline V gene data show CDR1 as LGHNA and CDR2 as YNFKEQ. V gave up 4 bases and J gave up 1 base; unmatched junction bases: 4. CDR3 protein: CASSLAGGPGTDTQYF. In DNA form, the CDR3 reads TGTGCCAGCAGCCTAGCGGGAGGGCCGGGCACAGATACGCAGTATTTT.

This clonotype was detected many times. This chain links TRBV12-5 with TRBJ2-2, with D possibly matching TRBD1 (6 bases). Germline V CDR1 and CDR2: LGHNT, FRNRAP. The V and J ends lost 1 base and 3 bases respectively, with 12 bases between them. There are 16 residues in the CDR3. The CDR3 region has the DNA TGTGCTAGTGGTTTGGGTAGTCAGGGGTACACCGGGGAGCTGTTTTTT. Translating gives CASGLGSQGYTGELFF.

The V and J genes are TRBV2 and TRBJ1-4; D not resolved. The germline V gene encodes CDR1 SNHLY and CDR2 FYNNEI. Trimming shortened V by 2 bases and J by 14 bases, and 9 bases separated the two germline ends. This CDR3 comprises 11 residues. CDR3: CASSEFRSLFF. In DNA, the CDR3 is TGTGCCAGCAGTGAATTCAGGTCTCTGTTTTTT.

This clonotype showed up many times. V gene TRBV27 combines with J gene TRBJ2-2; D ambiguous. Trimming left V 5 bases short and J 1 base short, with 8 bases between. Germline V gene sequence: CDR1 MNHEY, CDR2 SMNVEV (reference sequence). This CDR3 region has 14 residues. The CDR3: CASSKNRNTGELFF. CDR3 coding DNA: TGTGCCAGCAGTAAAAACAGGAACACCGGGGAGCTGTTTTTT.

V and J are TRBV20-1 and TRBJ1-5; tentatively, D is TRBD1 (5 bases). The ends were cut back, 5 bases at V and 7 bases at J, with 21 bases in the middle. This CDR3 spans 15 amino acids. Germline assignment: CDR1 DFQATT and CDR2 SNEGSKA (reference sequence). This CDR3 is CSAGNGPKPGQPQHF. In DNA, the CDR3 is TGCAGTGCTGGGAACGGGCCAAAACCAGGGCAGCCCCAGCATTTT.

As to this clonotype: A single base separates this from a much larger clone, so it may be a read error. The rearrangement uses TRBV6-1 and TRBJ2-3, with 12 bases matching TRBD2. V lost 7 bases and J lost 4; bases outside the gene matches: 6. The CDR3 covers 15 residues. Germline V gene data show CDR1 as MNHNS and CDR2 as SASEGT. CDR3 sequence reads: CASTTSGRSADTQYF. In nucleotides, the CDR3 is TGTGCCAGCACAACTAGCGGGAGGTCTGCAGATACGCAGTATTTT.

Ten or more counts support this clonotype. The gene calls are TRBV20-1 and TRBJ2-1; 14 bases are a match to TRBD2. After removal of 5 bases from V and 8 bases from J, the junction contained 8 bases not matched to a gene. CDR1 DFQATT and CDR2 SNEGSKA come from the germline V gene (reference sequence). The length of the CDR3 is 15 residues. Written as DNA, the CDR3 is TGCAGTGCTGACGGGACTAGCGGGAGAGAAGATGAGCAGTTCTTC. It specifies CSADGTSGREDEQFF.

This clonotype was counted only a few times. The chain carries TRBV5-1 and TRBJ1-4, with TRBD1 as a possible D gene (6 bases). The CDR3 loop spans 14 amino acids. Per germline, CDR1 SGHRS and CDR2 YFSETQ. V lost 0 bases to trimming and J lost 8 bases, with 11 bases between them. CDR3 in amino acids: CASSLEQGDEKLFF. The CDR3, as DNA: TGCGCCAGCAGCTTGGAACAGGGAGACGAAAAACTGTTTTTT.